This paragraph covers one TCR beta chain sequence. Its target is not known. Generated by immunoSEQ multiplex PCR, the TCRdb table keeps only in-frame clones and is missing some. Among around 30,000 clones listed, over 60% were seen once. Graft tissue was processed to release intraepithelial and lamina propria lymphocytes. The data were taken from a study of graft-versus-host responses after intestinal transplantation. General observations from the study: Early post-transplant HvG declines showed an association with peak circulating GvH clone levels. Researchers found GvH clones in recipient marrow, and some showed up first in ileum or blood.

This receptor was identified in a human patient who received an intestinal transplant, so some T cells may come from the graft donor. The input for sequencing was ileum tissue, taken 98 days after intestinal transplantation.

In DNA, the CDR3 is TGTGCCAGCAGCTTGGGGGGGGAGCGGGCCCGCACCTCCTACGAGCAGTACTTC. Translation gives CASSLGGERARTSYEQYF. V usage is TRBV5-4 and J usage is TRBJ2-7; a weak D match, TRBD2 (6 bases). The V end lost 0 bases, the J end lost 0 bases, and 19 bases lay between the germline ends. Germline lookup yields CDR1 SGHNT and CDR2 YYREEE (reference sequence). This CDR3 is built from 18 residues.